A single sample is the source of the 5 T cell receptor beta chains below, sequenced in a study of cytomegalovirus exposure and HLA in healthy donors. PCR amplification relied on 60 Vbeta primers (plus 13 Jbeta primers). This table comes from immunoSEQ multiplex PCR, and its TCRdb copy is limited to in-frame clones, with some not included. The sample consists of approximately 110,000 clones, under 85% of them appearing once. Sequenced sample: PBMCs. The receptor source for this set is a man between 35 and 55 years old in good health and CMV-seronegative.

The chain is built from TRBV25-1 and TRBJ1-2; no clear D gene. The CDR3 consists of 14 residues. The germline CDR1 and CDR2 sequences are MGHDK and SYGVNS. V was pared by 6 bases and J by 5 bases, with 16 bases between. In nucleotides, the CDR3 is TGTGCCAGCAGAGTCACTGGGAGCATGTATGGCTACACCTTC. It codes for CASRVTGSMYGYTF.

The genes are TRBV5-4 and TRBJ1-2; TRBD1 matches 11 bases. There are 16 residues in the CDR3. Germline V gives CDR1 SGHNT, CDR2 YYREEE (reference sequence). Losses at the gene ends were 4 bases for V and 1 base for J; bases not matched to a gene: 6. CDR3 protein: CASSTGQGAVNYGYTF. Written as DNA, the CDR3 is TGTGCCAGCAGCACCGGACAGGGGGCGGTTAACTATGGCTACACCTTC.

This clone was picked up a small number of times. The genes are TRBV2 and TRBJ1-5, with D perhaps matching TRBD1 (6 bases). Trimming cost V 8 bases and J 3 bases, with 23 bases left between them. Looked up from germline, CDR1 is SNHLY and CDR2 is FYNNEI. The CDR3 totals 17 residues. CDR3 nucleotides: TGTGCCAGCGGAGGGGGGGGGACACACTATAACAATCAGCCCCAGCATTTT. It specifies CASGGGGTHYNNQPQHF.

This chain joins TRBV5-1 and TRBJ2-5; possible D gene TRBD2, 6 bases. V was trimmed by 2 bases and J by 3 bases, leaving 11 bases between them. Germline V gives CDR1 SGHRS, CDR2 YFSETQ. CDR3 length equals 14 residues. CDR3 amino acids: CASSFTSPKETQYF. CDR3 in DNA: TGCGCCAGCAGCTTTACTAGCCCCAAAGAGACCCAGTACTTC.

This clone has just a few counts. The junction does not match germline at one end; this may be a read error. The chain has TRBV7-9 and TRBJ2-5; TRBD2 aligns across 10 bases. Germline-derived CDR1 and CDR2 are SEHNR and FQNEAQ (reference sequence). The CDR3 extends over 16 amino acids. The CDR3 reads CSSSLSSSSGGETQYF. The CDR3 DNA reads TGTTCCAGCAGCTTATCTTCGAGTAGCGGGGGGGAGACCCAGTACTTC.